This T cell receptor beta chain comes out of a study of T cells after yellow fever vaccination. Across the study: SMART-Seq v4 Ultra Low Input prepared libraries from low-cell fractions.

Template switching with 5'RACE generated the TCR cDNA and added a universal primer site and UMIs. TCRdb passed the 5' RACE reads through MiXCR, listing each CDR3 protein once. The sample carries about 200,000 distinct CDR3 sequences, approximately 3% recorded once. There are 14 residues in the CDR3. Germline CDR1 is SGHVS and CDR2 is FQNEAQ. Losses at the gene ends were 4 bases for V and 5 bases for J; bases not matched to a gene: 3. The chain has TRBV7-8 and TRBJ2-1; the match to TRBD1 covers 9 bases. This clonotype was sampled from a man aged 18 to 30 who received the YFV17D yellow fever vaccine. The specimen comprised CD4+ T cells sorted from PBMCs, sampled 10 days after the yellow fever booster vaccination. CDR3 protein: CASSSGTGHNEQFF. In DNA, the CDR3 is TGTGCCAGCAGCTCCGGGACAGGGCACAATGAGCAGTTCTTC.